The rows below give T cell receptor beta chains drawn from one sample of a study of T cells in Graves' hyperthyroidism and ophthalmopathy. TCRdb analysed the multiplex PCR reads with MiXCR anew, one entry per CDR3 protein. The table records hundreds of thousands of distinct CDR3 sequences, 13% to 15% of them present only once. The sequencing sample was made of blood. The source is a woman between 40 and 50 years old with Graves' hyperthyroidism. CDR3s include the opening cysteine and the closing phenylalanine or tryptophan. Each record gives: CDR3 length, clone size, J gene, D gene, V gene, CDR3 DNA, CDR3 protein. A D gene is named only where the DNA matches it firmly. Some rows mark clone size as missing; the rest say once, few, many or name a class of expanded clone.

14 | few | TRBJ1-2 | - | TRBV19 | TGTGCCAGTAGACCCGCGGGCCCTAACTATGGCTACACCTTC | CASRPAGPNYGYTF
15 | many | TRBJ2-1 | TRBD2 | TRBV7-9 | TGTGCCAGCAGCTCCTGGACTAGCGGGATCAATGAGCAGTTCTTC | CASSSWTSGINEQFF
15 | few | TRBJ2-4 | TRBD1 | TRBV10-2 | TGCGCCAGCTGTGGGACAGGGGAATTAGGAAACATTCAGTACTTC | CASCGTGELGNIQYF
13 | many | TRBJ2-7 | TRBD1 | TRBV28 | TGTGCCAGCAGCCCAGGACAGGTGGGTGAGCAGTACTTC | CASSPGQVGEQYF
13 | - | TRBJ2-4 | - | TRBV30 | TGTGCCTCGGAGCGTCTCGCCAAAAACATTCAGTACTTC | CASERLAKNIQYF
16 | - | TRBJ2-3 | TRBD2 | TRBV10-3 | TGTGCCATCAGCAAACTAGCGGGAGGGCGGAAAGATACGCAGTATTTT | CAISKLAGGRKDTQYF
13 | many | TRBJ1-1 | - | TRBV11-2 | TGTGCCAGCAGCTTGGGACTGGGGGCTGAAGCTTTCTTT | CASSLGLGAEAFF
15 | - | TRBJ1-1 | TRBD1 | TRBV16 | TGTGTCAGCAGCCCGGACAGGGGGCTTTACGGTGAAGCTTTCTTT | CVSSPDRGLYGEAFF
14 | many | TRBJ2-1 | - | TRBV3-1 | TGTGCCAGCAGCCGGGACCAACGTTACAATGAGCAGTTCTTC | CASSRDQRYNEQFF
15 | many | TRBJ2-3 | TRBD1 | TRBV28 | TGTGCCAGCAAGCCGGGACAGGGAACCACAGATACGCAGTATTTT | CASKPGQGTTDTQYF
15 | many | TRBJ2-2 | TRBD2 | TRBV30 | TGTGCCTGGAGTGGACTAGCGGGAGGGACCGGGGAGCTGTTTTTT | CAWSGLAGGTGELFF
13 | many | TRBJ2-1 | - | TRBV20-1 | TGCAGTGCTAGAGTATCCCAGAACAATGAGCAGTTCTTC | CSARVSQNNEQFF
15 | few | TRBJ2-7 | - | TRBV14 | TGTGCCAGCAGCCAAATGTGGGACTCCAACTACGAGCAGTACTTC | CASSQMWDSNYEQYF
11 | many | TRBJ2-7 | - | TRBV20-1 | TGCAGTGCCTCGATACTAGACGAGCAGTACTTC | CSASILDEQYF
14 | many | TRBJ1-5 | - | TRBV30 | TGTGCCTGGAGTGTTACCCGGGAAGGACAGCCCCAGCATTTT | CAWSVTREGQPQHF
12 | few | TRBJ2-7 | - | TRBV29-1 | TGCAGCGTTGCGGACGGTCCCTACGAGCAGTATTTC | CSVADGPYEQYF
17 | few | TRBJ2-2 | TRBD1 | TRBV3-1 | TGTGCCAGCAGCCAAGGAGCGGGGACAGGGCACACCGGGGAGCTGTTTTTT | CASSQGAGTGHTGELFF